A single sample is the source of the 30 T cell receptor beta chains below, sequenced in a study of blood T cell repertoires in COVID-19. Sequencing was performed with immunoSEQ multiplex PCR; in TCRdb, only in-frame clones are kept and a portion is missing. The sample contains roughly 380,000 clones, 85% of which appear only once. Sequencing was carried out using peripheral blood. Source of these receptors: a woman aged 18-29 years with acute or convalescent COVID-19.

The sample holds a few counts of this clone. The chain links TRBV27 to TRBJ1-1; D uncertain. Trimming removed 5 bases from V and 2 bases from J, with 15 bases in between. Germline V gene lookup returns CDR1 MNHEY and CDR2 SMNVEV (reference sequence). The CDR3 has 15 amino acids. The CDR3 DNA sequence: TGTGCCAGCAGTAGAGACCCGGGAAAAAACACTGAAGCTTTCTTT. Translating it yields CASSRDPGKNTEAFF.

The V gene is TRBV19, the J gene TRBJ2-1; perhaps TRBD2 as D (6 bases). The germline V gene has CDR1 LNHDA and CDR2 SQIVND (reference sequence). V was clipped by 6 bases and J by 1 base, with 25 bases between them. This CDR3 is 19 amino acids long. The CDR3 spells CASRTSPGTGLESYNEQFF. The CDR3 coding sequence is TGTGCCAGTAGGACGTCCCCAGGGACGGGACTCGAGTCCTACAATGAGCAGTTCTTC.

The chain couples TRBV7-8 to TRBJ1-3; TRBD1 agrees at 7 bases. Germline CDR1 reads SGHVS; CDR2 reads FQNEAQ. After removal of 5 bases from V and 1 base from J, the junction contained 8 bases not matched to a gene. CDR3 length: 16 amino acids. CDR3 coding DNA: TGTGCCAGCAGCAAGAGGGACAGAACTTCTGGAAACACCATATATTTT. Amino acid sequence: CASSKRDRTSGNTIYF.

The rearrangement uses TRBV7-9 and TRBJ1-2, with 7 bases lining up with TRBD1. With V trimmed by 2 bases and J by 8 bases, 8 bases remained unmatched. CDR1 and CDR2 from the germline V gene are SEHNR and FQNEAQ (reference sequence). The CDR3 loop spans 14 amino acids. The DNA for the CDR3 is TGTGCCAGCAGCTTACCGGCGCAGGGGGACGGCTACACCTTC. This gives the protein CASSLPAQGDGYTF.

The chain uses TRBV5-4 and TRBJ2-5; D ambiguous. V lost 0 bases to trimming and J lost 7 bases, with 4 bases between them. CDR1 and CDR2 from the germline V gene are SGHNT and YYREEE (reference sequence). The CDR3 spans 11 residues. The CDR3 sequence: CASSLAGTQYF. In nucleotides, the CDR3 is TGTGCCAGCAGCTTGGCGGGGACCCAGTACTTC.

V usage is TRBV5-1 and J usage is TRBJ1-4; 11 bases map to TRBD1. CDR3 length equals 16 residues. Germline lookup yields CDR1 SGHRS and CDR2 YFSETQ. Trimming cost V 3 bases and J 2 bases; bases outside gene matches: 3. This CDR3 is CASSSDRGQTNEKLFF. The CDR3 nucleotides read TGCGCCAGCAGCTCGGACAGGGGGCAGACTAATGAAAAACTGTTTTTT.

This clone occurred once. The CDR3 nucleotides are TGCAGTGCTAGTACAGGGGTCTACACTGAAGCTTTCTTT. Protein sequence: CSASTGVYTEAFF. V usage is TRBV20-1 and J usage is TRBJ1-1, with 7 bases matching TRBD1. Trimming took 3 bases from V and 3 from J; bases not matched to a gene: 4. The CDR3 consists of 13 residues. Per the germline V gene, CDR1 is DFQATT and CDR2 is SNEGSKA (reference sequence).

The count of this clone is one. The chain links TRBV3-1 (or the pseudogene TRBV3-2) to TRBJ2-3; a possible D gene is TRBD2 (6 bases). The V end lost 4 bases, the J end lost 10 bases, and 9 bases lay between the germline ends. CDR3 size: 11 residues. Germline CDR1 reads LGHDT; CDR2 reads YNNKEL (reference sequence). This CDR3 is CASSRGVAQYF. CDR3 in DNA: TGTGCCAGCAGCCGGGGGGTTGCGCAGTATTTT.

This clone was detected ten times or more. This chain uses TRBV2 with TRBJ2-6, with D possibly TRBD1 on 5 matching bases. The ends were cut back, 4 bases at V and 1 base at J, with 11 bases in the middle. There are 16 residues in the CDR3. Germline CDR1 and CDR2: SNHLY and FYNNEI. The CDR3 is CASSGQLYSGANVLTF. Here the CDR3 DNA reads TGTGCCAGCAGTGGACAGTTATATTCTGGGGCCAACGTCCTGACTTTC.

The V gene is TRBV4-2, the J gene TRBJ2-7, with TRBD2 matching 8 bases. The CDR3 is 15 amino acids. Germline V gene data show CDR1 as LGHNA and CDR2 as YNFKEQ. With V trimmed by 0 bases and J by 3 bases, 4 bases remained unmatched. The CDR3 region is CASSQEWLAGYEQYF. Written as DNA, the CDR3 is TGTGCCAGCAGCCAAGAGTGGCTAGCGGGCTACGAGCAGTACTTC.

The sample holds one count of this clone. The chain couples TRBV5-6 to TRBJ2-7; 9 nucleotides agree with TRBD1. The CDR3 loop spans 13 amino acids. Losses at the gene ends were 3 bases for V and 3 bases for J; bases not matched to a gene: 1. CDR1 and CDR2 (germline): SGHDT, YYEEEE. The CDR3 DNA reads as TGTGCCAGCAGCTCGACAGGGGGCTACGAGCAGTACTTC. Translated: CASSSTGGYEQYF.

The V call is TRBV11-1, the J call TRBJ2-5; 7 nucleotides agree with TRBD2. CDR1 SGHAT and CDR2 FQDESV come from the germline V gene (reference sequence). The CDR3 extends over 15 amino acids. J was trimmed by 2 bases and V by 1 base; bases with no gene match: 4. The CDR3 bases are TGTGCCAGCAGCTTAGGGTCTAGCGGTCAAGAGACCCAGTACTTC. Its protein is CASSLGSSGQETQYF.

This rearrangement joins TRBV5-1 to TRBJ2-1; 7 nucleotides agree with TRBD2. Trimming took 1 base from V and 0 from J; bases not matched to a gene: 10. The V gene's germline CDR1 is SGHRS and CDR2 YFSETQ. The CDR3 sequence is 18 residues long. In DNA, the CDR3 is TGCGCCAGCAGCTTGAACTGGGACGGGGGGTCCTCCTACAATGAGCAGTTCTTC. It translates to CASSLNWDGGSSYNEQFF.

The V call is TRBV30, the J call TRBJ1-2, with 9 positions matching TRBD1. V lost 1 base to trimming and J lost 2 bases; unmatched junction nucleotides: 5. The germline gives CDR1 GTSNPN, CDR2 SVGIG (reference sequence). The CDR3 covers 15 residues. For the CDR3, the DNA is TGTGCCTGGAGTGCGGGACAGGGAGGGAACTATGGCTACACCTTC. It codes for CAWSAGQGGNYGYTF.

In DNA form, the CDR3 reads TGTGCCAGCAGTCTACTCTCCTCCGGGACAAGATCCTACGAGCAGTACTTC. It codes for CASSLLSSGTRSYEQYF. V is TRBV28 and J is TRBJ2-7; possible D gene TRBD1, 6 bases. In germline, CDR1 is MDHEN, CDR2 SYDVKM. The V and J ends lost 5 bases and 1 base respectively, with 21 bases between them. The CDR3 has 17 amino acids. Complete variable domain (other parts from reference TRBV28 and TRBJ2-7): DVKVTQSSRYLVKRTGEKVFLECVQDMDHENMFWYRQDPGLGLRLIYFSYDVKMKEKGDIPEGYSVSREKKERFSLILESASTNQTSMYLCASSLLSSGTRSYEQYFGPGTRLTVT.

V gene TRBV7-9 combines with J gene TRBJ2-7; D uncertain. The germline CDR1 and CDR2 sequences are SEHNR and FQNEAQ (reference sequence). The CDR3 sequence is 12 residues long. V was trimmed by 2 bases and J by 3 bases, leaving 5 bases between them. CDR3 DNA: TGTGCCAGCAGCTTAATTAACTACGAGCAGTACTTC. This translates into CASSLINYEQYF.

This chain connects TRBV7-9 to TRBJ2-7; D is possibly TRBD1 (7 bases). The germline V gene has CDR1 SEHNR and CDR2 FQNEAQ (reference sequence). The ends were cut back, 9 bases at V and 3 bases at J, with 15 bases in the middle. The CDR3 is 13 amino acids. DNA of the CDR3: TGTGCCAGTGGAGGGACAGCGAACTACGAGCAGTACTTC. Its translation: CASGGTANYEQYF.

The chain employs TRBV29-1 and TRBJ2-2, with D possibly being TRBD1 (5 bases). CDR1 and CDR2 from the germline V gene are SQVTM and ANQGSEA. The CDR3 is 13 residues long. The V gene lost 1 base and the J gene lost 4 bases, with 7 bases spanning the gap. The CDR3 DNA sequence: TGCAGCGTTGAAGGGCAGGGCACCGGGGAGCTGTTTTTT. Its translation: CSVEGQGTGELFF.

V gene TRBV2 combines with J gene TRBJ2-7; 7 bases align to TRBD1. Looked up from germline, CDR1 is SNHLY and CDR2 is FYNNEI. This CDR3 has 13 amino acids. J gave up 2 bases and V 5 bases, and 3 bases lay outside the gene matches. The CDR3, as DNA: TGTGCCAGCAGTACGGGACAGACCTACGAGCAGTACTTC. The encoded protein is CASSTGQTYEQYF.

The V call is TRBV5-4, the J call TRBJ1-3, with D perhaps TRBD1 (6 bases). The germline V gene has CDR1 SGHNT and CDR2 YYREEE (reference sequence). Deletions cut 0 bases from V and 2 bases from J, with 9 bases between. This CDR3 has 15 residues. Here the CDR3 reads CASSLAGAPGNTIYF. DNA of the CDR3: TGTGCCAGCAGCTTGGCAGGGGCGCCTGGAAACACCATATATTTT.

The chain couples TRBV11-2 to TRBJ1-3; 7 bases agree with TRBD1. CDR1 is SGHAT and CDR2 is FQNNGV in the germline V gene. V trimming: 3 bases; J trimming: 3 bases; junction bases outside the gene matches: 8. This CDR3 comprises 16 residues. Written as DNA, the CDR3 is TGTGCCAGCAGCTTGACAGGGAGTCCTCTTGGAAACACCATATATTTT. Translation: CASSLTGSPLGNTIYF.

This clone was picked up a small number of times. The rearrangement uses TRBV2 and TRBJ2-3; possible D gene TRBD2, 6 bases. There are 16 residues in the CDR3. Germline values: CDR1 SNHLY, CDR2 FYNNEI. V was pared by 8 bases and J by 2 bases, with 20 bases between. The CDR3 DNA sequence: TGTGCCAGCTCGCGACTGGCGGACTACGACACAGATACGCAGTATTTT. Amino acids: CASSRLADYDTDTQYF.

This clone has at least ten counts. The chain employs TRBV7-2 and TRBJ2-7; TRBD1 matches at 7 bases. The V segment lost 1 base and the J segment 3 bases; nucleotides outside the gene matches: 6. Germline V lookup: CDR1 SGHTA, CDR2 FQGNSA. The CDR3 covers 15 residues. This chain's CDR3 is CASSLDPGGVYEQYF. DNA of the CDR3: TGTGCCAGCAGCTTAGACCCAGGGGGAGTCTACGAGCAGTACTTC.

The V gene is TRBV5-4, the J gene TRBJ2-5; possibly TRBD1 for D (6 bases). The V gene's germline CDR1 is SGHNT and CDR2 YYREEE (reference sequence). V shed 2 bases and J shed 4 bases, with 18 bases lying between them. The CDR3 extends over 16 amino acids. CDR3 coding DNA: TGTGCCAGCAGCTTAAACAGGGCCTATCAGGGAGAGACCCAGTACTTC. Translation: CASSLNRAYQGETQYF.

V gene TRBV5-6 combines with J gene TRBJ1-5; TRBD1 matches at 8 bases. This CDR3 spans 16 amino acids. CDR1 SGHDT and CDR2 YYEEEE come from the germline V gene. V lost 2 bases, J lost 4 bases, and 8 bases stayed unmatched. CDR3 protein: CASSLWTGSTNQPQHF. DNA for the CDR3: TGTGCCAGCAGCTTATGGACAGGGTCTACGAATCAGCCCCAGCATTTT.

Ten or more counts support this clone. The chain recombines TRBV28 with TRBJ2-5, with TRBD1 identical over 9 bases. V was pared by 6 bases and J by 13 bases, with 9 bases of the junction left unmatched. CDR1 and CDR2 (germline): MDHEN, SYDVKM. The CDR3 contains 12 residues. The CDR3 reads CASSPRDRAPYF. In nucleotides, the CDR3 is TGTGCCAGCAGCCCCCGGGACAGGGCACCGTACTTC.

The chain couples TRBV9 to TRBJ1-3; perhaps TRBD1 as D (5 bases). Germline V gives CDR1 SGDLS, CDR2 YYNGEE. The ends were cut back, 3 bases at V and 2 bases at J, with 12 bases in the middle. This CDR3 contains 15 residues. The CDR3 spells CASSDGGAPGNTIYF. CDR3 coding DNA: TGTGCCAGCAGCGACGGAGGGGCGCCTGGAAACACCATATATTTT.

This sequence joins TRBV27 and TRBJ2-1; possible D gene TRBD1, 6 bases. The V end lost 6 bases, the J end lost 5 bases, and 17 bases lay between the germline ends. The length of the CDR3 is 15 residues. Germline loops: CDR1 MNHEY, CDR2 SMNVEV (reference sequence). CDR3 amino acids: CASSYRAGSHNEQFF. CDR3 sequence (DNA): TGTGCCAGCAGCTACAGGGCGGGTAGCCACAATGAGCAGTTCTTC.

The rearrangement joins TRBV4-1 to TRBJ1-2; 8 nucleotides match TRBD1. The V gene's germline CDR1 is MGHRA and CDR2 YSYEKL. V trimming: 8 bases; J trimming: 3 bases; junction bases outside the gene matches: 14. The CDR3 runs to 16 residues. CDR3 sequence: CASSQDREGSDYGYTF. In DNA form, the CDR3 reads TGCGCCAGCTCCCAGGACAGGGAAGGGTCAGACTATGGCTACACCTTC.

The gene calls are TRBV5-5 and TRBJ2-1, with 8 bases aligning to TRBD2. V was pared by 2 bases and J by 9 bases, with 19 bases of the junction left unmatched. The CDR3 totals 18 residues. CDR1 is SGHKS, CDR2 YYEKEE, per germline (reference sequence). In DNA form, the CDR3 reads TGTGCCAGCAGCTTCGCCTTGGAAGCGGGAGCCCCGCGTGGTGAGCAGTTCTTC. Translating it yields CASSFALEAGAPRGEQFF.